This T cell receptor (beta chain) was sequenced during a study of long-term antiretroviral therapy in people with HIV. Findings of the study overall: Even long-term ART left TRB diversity below transplant donor controls, despite gains. Repertoires with HIV possessed tighter CDR3 length spans than those of controls. Whichever time point was examined, clones expanded before ART dominated the repertoire.

Trimming took 4 bases from V and 10 from J, leaving 14 bases between them. The germline V gene encodes CDR1 SGHDT and CDR2 YYEEEE. CDR3 length: 13 residues. This clone was observed once. Its target is unknown. Investigators performed immunoSEQ version v3.0 at survey level. The method was immunoSEQ multiplex PCR; TCRdb's version includes in-frame clones alone and lacks a portion of them. The sample lists 8,000 to 10,000 clones, over 75% occurring once. Sequences were derived from unsorted PBMCs, sampled 0.7 years after starting antiretroviral therapy. The chain is built from TRBV5-6 and TRBJ1-4; perhaps TRBD1 as D (5 bases). The TCR was taken from a man aged 40-49 years with HIV. The CDR3 loop reads CASSEGRGGKLFF. The CDR3 bases are TGTGCCAGCAGCGAAGGCCGGGGGGGAAAACTGTTTTTT.